Listed below are T cell receptor beta chains from one sample, sequenced in a study of blood T cell repertoires in COVID-19. TCRdb keeps only in-frame clones here, not all; method: immunoSEQ multiplex PCR. The table has 240,000 or so clones, around 89% seen once; the top ten hold roughly 0.95%. The specimen sequenced was PBMCs or T cells enriched from blood (not recorded which). The receptors were sampled from a man between 45 and 60 years old who had been exposed to COVID-19. Each CDR3 is given with its conserved first and last residue. D genes are given only for firm matches. Part of the rows lack a size; the others show once, few, many or a class for expanded clones.

j_gene | abundance | d_gene | v_gene | len | CDR3nt | CDR3aa
TRBJ1-1 | . | . | TRBV18 | 16 | TGTGCCAGCTCACCTAGGCAGGGAGGGACGAACACTGAAGCTTTCTTT | CASSPRQGGTNTEAFF
TRBJ1-1 | . | TRBD1 | TRBV10-3 | 16 | TGTGCCATCGCCCCGAGAGGGGACAGGGGGCTTCCTGAAGCTTTCTTT | CAIAPRGDRGLPEAFF
TRBJ1-1 | once | . | TRBV2 | 14 | TGTGCCAGCAGTGCGGTAGGGGGATCGCCTGAAGCTTTCTTT | CASSAVGGSPEAFF
TRBJ2-1 | . | TRBD2 | TRBV10-3 | 15 | TGTGCCATCAGACGACGAGCGGGGGGGATTTATGAGCAGTTCTTC | CAIRRRAGGIYEQFF
TRBJ2-3 | . | TRBD2 | TRBV3-1/TRBV3-2 | 15 | TGTGCCAGCAGCTACGTCGGGGGGAGCACAGATACGCAGTATTTT | CASSYVGGSTDTQYF
TRBJ1-2 | . | . | TRBV3-1/TRBV3-2 | 13 | TGTGCCAGCGCCCGTGGGGGGGCCTATGGCTACACCTTC | CASARGGAYGYTF
TRBJ1-2 | once | . | TRBV7-2 | 14 | TGTGCCAGCAGCGCCCTGGGAGGGCTGTATGGCTACACCTTC | CASSALGGLYGYTF
TRBJ2-1 | once | TRBD1 | TRBV9 | 15 | TGTGCCAGCAGCCGGACCAGGACAGGCCCAAATGAGCAGTTCTTC | CASSRTRTGPNEQFF
TRBJ1-2 | . | TRBD1 | TRBV2 | 18 | TGTGCCAGCAGTGAGGCCGGGACAGGGGTGCTATCTAACTATGGCTACACCTTC | CASSEAGTGVLSNYGYTF
TRBJ2-4 | . | . | TRBV5-1 | 14 | TGCGCCAGCAGGGGCGTGGTTGCCAAAAACATTCAGTACTTC | CASRGVVAKNIQYF
TRBJ1-1 | . | . | TRBV5-4 | 13 | TGTGCCAGCAGGGAGGTATCGGACACTGAAGCTTTCTTT | CASREVSDTEAFF
TRBJ1-4 | . | . | TRBV2 | 15 | TGTGCCAGCAGTGAAGAAGGGGTGGAAAGTGAAAAACTGTTTTTT | CASSEEGVESEKLFF
TRBJ2-7 | once | . | TRBV5-1 | 14 | TGCGCCAGCAGCTTGGCGGGACAAGGTTACGAGCAGTACTTC | CASSLAGQGYEQYF
TRBJ1-2 | . | TRBD1 | TRBV14 | 15 | TGTGCCAGCAGCCAGAGACAGGGAAGTCCGTATGGCTACACCTTC | CASSQRQGSPYGYTF
TRBJ2-5 | . | TRBD1 | TRBV5-6 | 17 | TGTGCCAGCAGTGGGGCAGGGGGCCTACTATTCCAAGAGACCCAGTACTTC | CASSGAGGLLFQETQYF
TRBJ2-1 | . | . | TRBV6-2/TRBV6-3 | 17 | TGTGCCAGCAGTTACGTCCTGAGACAGGCTTCAAACAATGAGCAGTTCTTC | CASSYVLRQASNNEQFF
TRBJ2-5 | . | TRBD2 | TRBV5-1 | 15 | TGCGCCAGCAGCTTGGCAGCGGGGAAACAAGAGACCCAGTACTTC | CASSLAAGKQETQYF
TRBJ1-1 | once | . | TRBV5-4 | 15 | TGTGCCAGCAGCTTGTTATACAGGGAGAACACTGAAGCTTTCTTT | CASSLLYRENTEAFF
TRBJ2-3 | . | . | TRBV21-1 | 18 | TGTGCCAGCAGCCTTCGCTCGAGGGGGGACAGGCGGGACGGTACGCAGTATTTT | CASSLRSRGDRRDGTQYF
TRBJ1-2 | . | TRBD1 | TRBV9 | 14 | TGTGCCAGCAGCGCGGGACAGGGTAACTATGGCTACACCTTC | CASSAGQGNYGYTF
TRBJ1-2 | . | TRBD1 | TRBV9 | 14 | TGTGCCAGCAGCGCGGCGGACAGGGTCAGTGGCTACACCTTC | CASSAADRVSGYTF
TRBJ2-1 | . | TRBD2 | TRBV9 | 15 | TGTGCCAGCACCCCTCTAGCGGGGGTTAAGAATGAGCAGTTCTTC | CASTPLAGVKNEQFF